These 17 T cell receptor beta chains share one sample of origin, sequenced in a study of CD8 T cells in ankylosing spondylitis. TCRdb re-analysed the 5' RACE reads in MiXCR, keeping a single row per CDR3 protein. The sample has over 150,000 distinct CDR3 sequences, around a sixth seen once. Input material: blood, either unsorted or a sorted T cell fraction (not recorded which). These receptor sequences come from a male donor aged 10-30 years with ankylosing spondylitis or in good health (not recorded which).

This clonotype was picked up many times. A junction boundary mismatches the germline segment, possibly from a read error. This chain links TRBV9 with TRBJ2-2; 12 nucleotides align to TRBD1. This CDR3 region has 19 residues. The germline gives CDR1 SGDLS, CDR2 YYNGEE. CDR3 in amino acids: CASSSPGQGAKTNTVELFF. CDR3 DNA sequence: TGTGCCAGCAGCTCCCCGGGACAGGGGGCTAAAACGAACACCGTGGAGCTGTTTTTT.

Many counts were recorded for this clonotype. The chain is built from TRBV5-1 and TRBJ2-3; 7 bases line up with TRBD1. In germline, CDR1 is SGHRS, CDR2 YFSETQ. The CDR3 consists of 17 residues. The V segment lost 0 bases and the J segment 4 bases; nucleotides outside the gene matches: 11. CDR3 region: CASSLAKGAERADTQYF. Here the CDR3 DNA reads TGCGCCAGCAGCTTGGCCAAGGGGGCGGAAAGAGCAGATACGCAGTATTTT.

This clonotype has at least ten counts. The rearrangement joins TRBV10-3 to TRBJ2-7; 10 nucleotides agree with TRBD1. Germline V CDR1 and CDR2: ENHRY, SYGVKD. J lost 3 bases, V lost 8 bases, and 7 bases had no gene match. The CDR3 consists of 14 residues. Here the CDR3 reads CAIGGTGESYEQYF. The DNA for the CDR3 is TGTGCCATCGGGGGGACAGGGGAAAGCTACGAGCAGTACTTC.

At least ten counts were recorded for this clonotype. The rearrangement joins TRBV7-2 to TRBJ1-3; 7 bases map to TRBD1. V gave up 4 bases and J gave up 1 base; unmatched junction bases: 10. The CDR3 sequence is 17 residues long. Germline V gene lookup returns CDR1 SGHTA and CDR2 FQGNSA. This chain's CDR3 is CASSSPKQGYSGNTIYF. The CDR3 DNA is TGTGCCAGCAGCTCACCAAAACAGGGGTATTCTGGAAACACCATATATTTT.

This clonotype has at least ten counts. The CDR3 bases are TGTGCCAGCAGTACAGGGGACACCTCGGAGACCCAGTACTTC. This translates into CASSTGDTSETQYF. The chain is built from TRBV12-3 or TRBV12-4 and TRBJ2-5; 7 nucleotides align to TRBD1. V lost 5 bases and J lost 5; bases outside the gene matches: 8. The length of the CDR3 is 14 residues.

This clonotype was recorded many times. V is TRBV5-6 and J is TRBJ2-7; perhaps TRBD2 as D (6 bases). Trimming pared 0 bases from V and 3 bases from J, leaving 13 bases between. This CDR3 contains 15 residues. Per germline, CDR1 SGHDT and CDR2 YYEEEE. The CDR3 region is CASSLGPGTDYEQYF. The CDR3 DNA follows: TGTGCCAGCAGCTTGGGCCCCGGGACTGACTACGAGCAGTACTTC.

This clonotype was recorded at least ten times. The chain links TRBV25-1 to TRBJ1-1, with D perhaps TRBD1 (5 bases). Between the trimmed V and J ends, which lost 5 bases and 6 bases, there was a span of 13 bases. Germline CDR1 MGHDK, CDR2 SYGVNS. The CDR3 covers 13 residues. CDR3 protein: CASSPGGVAEAFF. The CDR3 DNA sequence: TGTGCCAGCAGTCCCGGGGGTGTGGCTGAAGCTTTCTTT.

This clonotype occurred many times. This sequence joins TRBV6-2 or TRBV6-3 and TRBJ2-1; the match to TRBD2 covers 7 bases. Looked up from germline, CDR1 is MNHEY and CDR2 is SVGEGT. The ends lost 3 bases at V and 8 bases at J; junction bases unmatched: 10. The CDR3 sequence is 15 residues long. The CDR3 sequence is CASSYGRALLDEQFF. Written as DNA, the CDR3 is TGTGCCAGCAGTTATGGGAGGGCGCTTTTGGATGAGCAGTTCTTC.

This clonotype showed up many times. The rearrangement links TRBV5-1 to TRBJ1-2, with 12 bases aligning to TRBD1. This CDR3 has 15 amino acids. Germline assignment: CDR1 SGHRS and CDR2 YFSETQ. V shed 3 bases and J 5 bases; nucleotides not matched to a gene: 5. CDR3 DNA sequence: TGCGCCAGCAGCTCGGGACAGGGGGCTCGGTATGGCTACACCTTC. Its translation: CASSSGQGARYGYTF.

This clonotype was detected many times. This chain joins TRBV4-3 and TRBJ2-7; TRBD1 matches 10 bases. From germline, CDR1 is LGHNA and CDR2 YSLEER. Trimming at V came to 0 bases and at J to 7 bases, leaving 6 bases not matched to a gene. This CDR3 region has 15 residues. CDR3 residues: CASSQEGTGAGEQYF. CDR3 DNA sequence: TGCGCCAGCAGCCAAGAAGGGACAGGGGCTGGGGAGCAGTACTTC.

In this sample, this clonotype turned up many times. The V and J genes are TRBV20-1 and TRBJ2-3; D is possibly TRBD2 (6 bases). CDR3 length equals 14 residues. V lost 5 bases and J lost 3, with 15 bases in between. The germline CDR1 and CDR2 sequences are DFQATT and SNEGSKA (reference sequence). The CDR3 sequence: CSAHGTARTDTQYF. Here the CDR3 DNA reads TGCAGTGCTCACGGGACTGCAAGGACAGATACGCAGTATTTT.

This clonotype was seen repeatedly, ten times or more. The chain couples TRBV7-9 to TRBJ2-7, with D maybe TRBD2 (5 bases). Trimming took off 2 bases at V and 1 base at J, with 18 bases between the two ends. The germline CDR1 and CDR2 sequences are SEHNR and FQNEAQ (reference sequence). The CDR3 runs to 17 residues. Here the CDR3 reads CASSLWLVGVESYEQYF. DNA for the CDR3: TGTGCCAGCAGCTTATGGCTGGTCGGGGTAGAATCCTACGAGCAGTACTTC.

The chain uses TRBV20-1 and TRBJ2-7; TRBD1 or TRBD2 may be the D gene (5 bases each). From germline, CDR1 is DFQATT and CDR2 SNEGSKA (reference sequence). V gave up 5 bases and J gave up 0 bases, with 11 bases separating them. The CDR3 contains 13 residues. The CDR3 DNA is TGCAGTGCTGGGACGGTCCCCTCCTACGAGCAGTACTTC. Its translation is CSAGTVPSYEQYF.

This clonotype showed up many times. The genes are TRBV20-1 and TRBJ1-1; maybe TRBD1 (5 bases). The V end was cut by 5 bases, the J end by 2 bases, with 18 bases between. Germline CDR1 reads DFQATT; CDR2 reads SNEGSKA (reference sequence). The CDR3 contains 15 residues. CDR3 nucleotides: TGCAGTGCTCGGTTCGGGGGATCGGGAAACACTGAAGCTTTCTTT. Its translation: CSARFGGSGNTEAFF.

This clonotype was seen repeatedly, ten times or more. This chain connects TRBV5-1 to TRBJ2-3, with a tentative D call TRBD1 (7 bases). V lost 4 bases, J lost 5 bases, and 17 bases lay in between. Germline V gene lookup returns CDR1 SGHRS and CDR2 YFSETQ. The CDR3 contains 15 residues. The CDR3 spells CASSPGQVGGDTQYF. The CDR3 region has the DNA TGCGCCAGCAGCCCCGGACAGGTGGGAGGAGATACGCAGTATTTT.

In its sample, this clonotype was seen a few times. This chain links TRBV20-1 with TRBJ1-1, with no clear D. V was shortened by 6 bases and J by 6 bases, with 17 bases between the two germline ends. Germline V lookup: CDR1 DFQATT, CDR2 SNEGSKA (reference sequence). This CDR3 is built from 13 residues. CDR3 protein: CSAPVSFSPEAFF. The CDR3 DNA sequence: TGCAGTGCCCCAGTTAGTTTTAGCCCTGAAGCTTTCTTT.

In its sample, this clonotype was seen many times. The chain has TRBV12-3 or TRBV12-4 and TRBJ1-5; 7 bases line up with TRBD1. The CDR3 sequence is 15 residues long. Trimming took 6 bases from V and 1 from J; bases not matched to a gene: 6. The CDR3 region has the DNA TGTGCCAGCAGACGACAGGGCGAGAGCAATCAGCCCCAGCATTTT. Translation gives CASRRQGESNQPQHF.